This TCR beta chain was identified in a study of the immune and genomic landscape of osteosarcoma. This table comes from immunoSEQ multiplex PCR, and its TCRdb copy is limited to in-frame clones, with some not included. This sample has 5,500 to 7,500 clones, with 65% to 70% found just once. General study findings and limits: Immune-hot C3 tumors showed higher but still low clonality than cold C1.

The post-treatment osteosarcoma tumors were primary, local recurrence or metastasis specimens from poor-prognosis patients. Germline CDR1 is SEHNR and CDR2 is FQNEAQ (reference sequence). The CDR3 is 14 amino acids. V gave up 5 bases and J gave up 6 bases, with 16 bases separating them. By share of the sample, this clone is medium-sized. Its antigen is undetermined. The V call is TRBV7-9, the J call TRBJ1-1; possible D gene TRBD1, 6 bases. This TCR was sampled from a human donor with osteosarcoma. The source material was osteosarcoma tumor tissue from the lung. The CDR3, as DNA: TGTGCCAGCAGCCGGGACAAAGGAGGTTCTGAAGCTTTCTTT. It yields the protein CASSRDKGGSEAFF.